One and the same sample provided the 28 T cell receptor beta chains below, sequenced in a study of OX40 agonist ivuxolimab in advanced cancers. The protocol was immunoSEQ multiplex PCR, while the TCRdb copy is restricted to in-frame clones and leaves out a portion. The repertoire holds fewer than 45,000 clones, with 70% to 90% as singletons. Source: CD4+ or CD8+ T cells sorted from blood, taken in a trial of the OX40 agonist ivuxolimab. Receptors originate from an adult with an advanced solid tumor such as melanoma, head and neck, liver or kidney cancer.

The chain uses TRBV7-7 and TRBJ1-1, with unresolved D. CDR3 size: 13 residues. The germline V gene encodes CDR1 SSHAT and CDR2 FNYEAQ (reference sequence). The ends were cut back, 5 bases at V and 0 bases at J, with 7 bases in the middle. The DNA of the CDR3 is TGTGCCAGCAGCGCCGAAATGAACACTGAAGCTTTCTTT. Residues: CASSAEMNTEAFF.

The rearrangement uses TRBV5-6 and TRBJ1-4; weak D call: TRBD1 (6 bases). V was shortened by 7 bases and J by 5 bases, with 15 bases between the two germline ends. The germline V gene encodes CDR1 SGHDT and CDR2 YYEEEE. The CDR3 is 14 amino acids. DNA of the CDR3: TGTGCCAGCTCAGCGGACAGTGCGAATGAAAAACTGTTTTTT. It encodes CASSADSANEKLFF. The complete variable domain, with remaining parts taken from reference TRBV5-6 and TRBJ1-4, reads DAGVTQSPTHLIKTRGQQVTLRCSPKSGHDTVSWYQQALGQGPQFIFQYYEEEERQRGNFPDRFSGHQFPNYSSELNVNALLLGDSALYLCASSADSANEKLFFGSGTQLSVL.

The chain recombines TRBV2 with TRBJ2-7, with D unresolved. In germline, CDR1 is SNHLY, CDR2 FYNNEI. The V end was cut by 5 bases, the J end by 3 bases, with 11 bases between. This CDR3 spans 13 amino acids. CDR3 in DNA: TGTGCCAGCAGTCTTTACCAGAGCTACGAGCAGTACTTC. It is translated as CASSLYQSYEQYF.

This chain joins TRBV5-6 and TRBJ2-5; D is unresolved. CDR1 SGHDT and CDR2 YYEEEE come from the germline V gene. The CDR3 covers 11 residues. The ends were cut back, 4 bases at V and 7 bases at J, with 8 bases in the middle. The CDR3 reads CASSHTGTQYF. In nucleotides, the CDR3 is TGTGCCAGCAGCCACACCGGGACCCAGTACTTC.

The chain has TRBV9 and TRBJ2-5, with 13 positions matching TRBD2. After removal of 2 bases from V and 5 bases from J, the junction contained 6 bases not matched to a gene. The CDR3 length is 16 residues. Germline loops: CDR1 SGDLS, CDR2 YYNGEE. CDR3: CASSVETSGRWETQYF. The CDR3 bases are TGTGCCAGCAGCGTTGAGACTAGCGGGAGGTGGGAGACCCAGTACTTC.

J is TRBJ2-3 and V is TRBV29-1, with D uncertain. V was cut by 3 bases and J by 6 bases, with 16 bases left in between. Germline V gene lookup returns CDR1 SQVTM and CDR2 ANQGSEA. The CDR3 is 14 residues long. The CDR3: CSVEEGMNGDTQYF. DNA for the CDR3: TGCAGCGTTGAGGAAGGAATGAACGGGGATACGCAGTATTTT.

The chain uses TRBV27 and TRBJ1-2; D gene uncertain. The V end lost 6 bases, the J end lost 8 bases, and 16 bases lay between the germline ends. Germline V gene sequence: CDR1 MNHEY, CDR2 SMNVEV (reference sequence). CDR3 length: 13 amino acids. The CDR3 DNA sequence: TGTGCCAGCAGCTTTAACCGGGTAGGCGGCTACACCTTC. Its translation is CASSFNRVGGYTF.

The chain couples TRBV21-1 to TRBJ2-2; the table gives TRBD1 as D, unverified against the DNA. TRBV21-1 is given as a pseudogene. CDR3 size: 18 residues. The CDR3 DNA reads TGTGCCAGCAGCAAAGGGAGGGGGACAGGGGAAGAGGCCGGGGAGCTGTTTTTT. It translates to CASSKGRGTGEEAGELFF.

The chain couples TRBV6-5 to TRBJ2-1, with 8 bases fitting TRBD1. The CDR3 is 15 residues long. The germline V gene has CDR1 MNHEY and CDR2 SVGAGI. V dropped 0 bases and J dropped 10; count of bases not matched to a gene: 8. CDR3 sequence reads: CASSYSGQGLVEQFF. For the CDR3, the DNA is TGTGCCAGCAGTTACTCCGGACAGGGTTTGGTGGAGCAGTTCTTC.

The chain joins TRBV6-5 to TRBJ2-2; TRBD2 is a possible D gene (6 bases). The CDR3 spans 15 residues. Trimming took 7 bases from V and 1 from J, leaving 13 bases between them. Germline values: CDR1 MNHEY, CDR2 SVGAGI. CDR3 DNA sequence: TGTGCCAGCAACGGAGGGGCGATGAACACCGGGGAGCTGTTTTTT. Protein sequence: CASNGGAMNTGELFF.

The chain joins TRBV11-2 to TRBJ2-5; possibly TRBD1 or TRBD2 for D (5 bases each). The CDR3 consists of 15 residues. V gave up 3 bases and J gave up 1 base, with 12 bases separating them. CDR1 is SGHAT, CDR2 FQNNGV, per germline. The CDR3 region has the DNA TGTGCCAGCAGCTTCGGGGCAAATCTCCAAGAGACCCAGTACTTC. This translates into CASSFGANLQETQYF.

This clone has a handful of counts. The chain joins TRBV28 to TRBJ2-1; 7 bases line up with TRBD2. V was pared by 2 bases and J by 1 base, with 8 bases of the junction left unmatched. Germline assignment: CDR1 MDHEN and CDR2 SYDVKM. The CDR3 has 17 residues. CDR3 in amino acids: CASSLRGAGASYNEQFF. The CDR3 nucleotides read TGTGCCAGCAGTTTAAGGGGTGCGGGAGCATCCTACAATGAGCAGTTCTTC.

The V and J genes are TRBV5-5 and TRBJ1-5; D is perhaps TRBD1 (6 bases). Germline CDR1 is SGHKS and CDR2 is YYEKEE (reference sequence). The V and J ends lost 4 bases and 2 bases respectively, with 13 bases between them. The CDR3 contains 15 residues. CDR3 coding DNA: TGTGCCAGCAGCCTCCGGGGGGCCGGCAATCAGCCCCAGCATTTT. It yields the protein CASSLRGAGNQPQHF.

This sequence joins TRBV27 and TRBJ2-2; 7 bases are a match to TRBD1. Germline V gives CDR1 MNHEY, CDR2 SMNVEV (reference sequence). V was pared by 4 bases and J by 4 bases, with 3 bases of the junction left unmatched. This CDR3 is built from 14 residues. The CDR3, as DNA: TGTGCCAGCAGTTGGACAGGTCCCACCGGGGAGCTGTTTTTT. Its protein is CASSWTGPTGELFF.

V usage is TRBV12-2 and J usage is TRBJ2-5; the tabulated D call, TRBD2, remains unverified against the DNA. TRBV12-2 is a listed pseudogene. The CDR3 is 16 residues long. Written as DNA, the CDR3 is TGTGCAAGTCGCTTAGCTACCGGCCTAGCGGAGGAGACCCAGTACTTC. Translating gives CASRLATGLAEETQYF.

The rearrangement joins TRBV9 to TRBJ2-2; 7 nucleotides agree with TRBD1. Germline V gene sequence: CDR1 SGDLS, CDR2 YYNGEE. CDR3 length: 14 residues. The ends lost 3 bases at V and 6 bases at J; junction bases unmatched: 5. The CDR3 spells CASSAHRGPGELFF. Here the CDR3 DNA reads TGTGCCAGCAGCGCTCACAGGGGCCCCGGGGAGCTGTTTTTT.

The V call is TRBV7-8, the J call TRBJ1-1; D remains ambiguous. V lost 1 base and J lost 4, with 7 bases in between. The CDR3 has 13 residues. Germline V CDR1 and CDR2: SGHVS, FQNEAQ. The CDR3 loop reads CASSLGGSTEAFF. CDR3 DNA sequence: TGTGCCAGCAGCTTAGGGGGAAGCACTGAAGCTTTCTTT.

About this clone: The germline gene is not matched at one end of the junction; a read error may be the cause. V and J are TRBV7-7 and TRBJ2-7, with D possibly TRBD2 on 5 matching bases. Germline lookup yields CDR1 SSHAT and CDR2 FNYEAQ (reference sequence). The CDR3 contains 13 residues. DNA for the CDR3: TGTGCTAGCAGCTTGGGAGTGAGCTACGAGCAGTACTTC. Translating it yields CASSLGVSYEQYF.

In its sample, this clone is medium-sized (0.01 to 0.1%). The V call is TRBV9, the J call TRBJ1-2, with 7 bases lining up with TRBD1. The CDR3 sequence is 14 residues long. Germline V gene lookup returns CDR1 SGDLS and CDR2 YYNGEE. The ends lost 0 bases at V and 4 bases at J; junction bases unmatched: 3. The CDR3 nucleotides are TGTGCCAGCAGCGTAGCAGGGGGAAGCTATGGCTACACCTTC. It specifies CASSVAGGSYGYTF.

CDR3 residues: CASSSKGAYRGEQYF. The CDR3 DNA follows: TGTGCCAGCAGTTCCAAGGGGGCTTATCGTGGCGAGCAGTACTTC. This chain joins TRBV27 and TRBJ2-7, with TRBD1 matching 7 bases. This CDR3 is built from 15 residues. V was pared by 4 bases and J by 6 bases, with 12 bases of the junction left unmatched. The germline gives CDR1 MNHEY, CDR2 SMNVEV (reference sequence).

This clone was picked up one time. V and J are TRBV27 and TRBJ2-5; D unresolved. V gave up 6 bases and J gave up 2 bases, with 4 bases separating them. The germline V gene has CDR1 MNHEY and CDR2 SMNVEV (reference sequence). The CDR3 has 11 amino acids. The CDR3 nucleotides are TGTGCCAGCAGAGGACAAGAGACCCAGTACTTC. Translated, it gives CASRGQETQYF.

This clone was detected only once. The chain uses TRBV4-3 and TRBJ2-1, with TRBD2 identical over 13 bases. This CDR3 has 18 amino acids. Germline CDR1 and CDR2: LGHNA and YSLEER. The V and J ends lost 0 bases and 4 bases, in that order; junction bases with no gene match: 6. The CDR3 reads CASSQDGGLAGEYNEQFF. The DNA for the CDR3 is TGCGCCAGCAGCCAAGATGGAGGACTAGCGGGAGAATACAATGAGCAGTTCTTC.

This chain links TRBV13 with TRBJ2-3; 11 bases map to TRBD2. Germline CDR1 PRHDT, CDR2 FYEKMQ (reference sequence). V shed 5 bases, J shed 3 bases, and the junction held 4 bases outside the gene matches. This CDR3 has 15 amino acids. The CDR3 nucleotides read TGTGCCAGCAGCAAGACTAGCGGGATGACAGATACGCAGTATTTT. Translating gives CASSKTSGMTDTQYF.

This CDR3 reads CATGGSSNQPQHF. The CDR3 DNA reads TGTGCCACCGGAGGATCGAGCAATCAGCCCCAGCATTTT. The genes are TRBV27 and TRBJ1-5; D call uncertain. Germline V CDR1 and CDR2: MNHEY, SMNVEV (reference sequence). There are 13 residues in the CDR3. Trimming took off 10 bases at V and 1 base at J, with 11 bases between the two ends.

Note on this clone: The sample has other DNA sequences that encode this CDR3 too. V and J are TRBV15 and TRBJ1-5; D gene uncertain. The germline CDR1 and CDR2 sequences are LNHNV and YYDKDF (reference sequence). This CDR3 comprises 15 residues. CDR3 nucleotides: TGTGCTACCTCGCGGGAGCCGAATAGCAATCAGCCCCAGCATTTT. Protein sequence: CATSREPNSNQPQHF.

The genes are TRBV5-4 and TRBJ2-5; D possibly corresponds to TRBD2 (5 bases). The V gene's germline CDR1 is SGHNT and CDR2 YYREEE (reference sequence). This CDR3 has 13 residues. Trimming shortened V by 9 bases and J by 1 base, and 13 bases separated the two germline ends. For the CDR3, the DNA is TGTGCCATTGGGAGCGGCACCCAAGAGACCCAGTACTTC. Translated, it gives CAIGSGTQETQYF.

The J gene is TRBJ2-7, the V gene TRBV7-9; D may be TRBD1 (6 bases). Per germline, CDR1 SEHNR and CDR2 FQNEAQ (reference sequence). Trimming stripped 4 bases from V and 6 bases from J, with 13 bases between. This CDR3 is built from 13 residues. This chain's CDR3 is CASSSRGLGEQYF. The CDR3, as DNA: TGTGCCAGCAGCTCCAGGGGTTTAGGCGAGCAGTACTTC.

This clone has just a few counts. The CDR3 DNA is TGTGCCAGCAGCATAGTCGGACAATCCTACGAGCAGTACTTC. Its translation is CASSIVGQSYEQYF. The rearrangement joins TRBV11-2 to TRBJ2-7; a possible D gene is TRBD1 (5 bases). The V end lost 5 bases, the J end lost 1 base, and 12 bases lay between the germline ends. Germline V gives CDR1 SGHAT, CDR2 FQNNGV. The length of the CDR3 is 14 residues.